The 25 T cell receptor beta chains in this list originate from one sample, sequenced in a study of metastatic and nonmetastatic thyroid tumors (dated by TCRdb to the early 2020s). Preparation of the library involved PCR. Sequencing was performed on an Illumina HiSeq 4000. Using fastp at Q25 and MiXCR, TCRdb reprocessed the public reads and kept productive beta chains. The sample table contains approximately 31,000 clones; only one count was recorded for 15% to 20% of them. In total, the top ten clones hold over 9.5% of the sample. None of the patients had been given any treatment before thyroid surgery. Sequencing used blood. These receptors were taken from a female donor with papillary thyroid cancer or a benign thyroid nodule (not recorded which). Some clones in this sample may be carry-over from other donors' samples.

As for this clone: The conserved closing phenylalanine or tryptophan is absent in this CDR3, likely reflecting a read error. The V and J genes are TRBV20-1 and TRBJ2-7; 10 bases fit TRBD2. The CDR3 runs 14 residues. The germline gives CDR1 DFQATT, CDR2 SNEGSKA (reference sequence). The CDR3 is CSARQREGLYEQYS. Written as DNA, the CDR3 is TGCAGCGCTAGACAGCGGGAGGGCCTCTACGAGCAGTACTCC.

In its sample, this clone was seen many times. The chain employs TRBV29-1 and TRBJ2-3, with D unresolved. Trimming removed 1 base at V and 1 base at J, with 15 bases between. Per the germline V gene, CDR1 is SQVTM and CDR2 is ANQGSEA. The CDR3 covers 16 residues. CDR3 sequence: CSVEGVPTAGTDTQYF. The DNA of the CDR3 is TGCAGCGTTGAAGGGGTGCCAACCGCCGGCACAGATACGCAGTATTTT.

The chain carries TRBV11-3 and TRBJ1-2; possibly TRBD1 for D (6 bases). The V and J ends lost 4 bases and 4 bases respectively, with 10 bases between them. In germline, CDR1 is SGHNT, CDR2 YENEEA. The CDR3 is 13 residues long. Written as DNA, the CDR3 is TGTGCCAGCAGCTCACAGGGAGGCTATGGCTACACCTTC. It codes for CASSSQGGYGYTF.

This clone was counted many times. The chain carries TRBV20-1 and TRBJ2-3; the D is unclear. Trimming removed 6 bases from V and 0 bases from J, with 7 bases in between. Germline V CDR1 and CDR2: DFQATT, SNEGSKA (reference sequence). The length of the CDR3 is 12 residues. The CDR3 DNA sequence: TGCAGTGCGGGGTCTAGCACAGATACGCAGTATTTT. Its translation is CSAGSSTDTQYF.

V is TRBV20-1 and J is TRBJ2-5; D perhaps matches TRBD2 (5 bases). Germline lookup yields CDR1 DFQATT and CDR2 SNEGSKA (reference sequence). V gave up 1 base and J gave up 2 bases, with 17 bases separating them. The CDR3 contains 16 residues. CDR3 coding DNA: TGCAGTGCTAGAGGAGTGGAGTTCGGGGAACAAGAGACCCAGTACTTC. It specifies CSARGVEFGEQETQYF.

This clone has at least ten counts. V is TRBV25-1 and J is TRBJ2-7; 7 bases agree with TRBD1. J was trimmed by 7 bases and V by 4 bases; bases with no gene match: 16. The CDR3 extends over 16 amino acids. Germline V gives CDR1 MGHDK, CDR2 SYGVNS. The CDR3 reads CASSARGQESAWEQYF. The CDR3 region has the DNA TGTGCCAGCAGTGCACGCGGACAGGAATCCGCTTGGGAGCAGTACTTC.

The chain links TRBV2 to TRBJ2-7, with D maybe TRBD1 (5 bases). CDR3 size: 14 residues. Deletions cut 4 bases from V and 4 bases from J, with 14 bases between. Per the germline V gene, CDR1 is SNHLY and CDR2 is FYNNEI. The CDR3 region has the DNA TGTGCCAGCAGTGCCAGGGTGGAGTCATACGAGCAGTACTTC. It translates to CASSARVESYEQYF.

This clone was seen repeatedly, ten times or more. The chain links TRBV19 to TRBJ1-2; 10 nucleotides align to TRBD1. This CDR3 region has 14 residues. CDR1 is LNHDA, CDR2 SQIVND, per germline (reference sequence). Trimming cost V 4 bases and J 2 bases; bases outside gene matches: 1. CDR3 nucleotide sequence: TGTGCCAGTAGTAGGGACAGGGGAAACTATGGCTACACCTTC. As protein: CASSRDRGNYGYTF.

This clone has ten or more counts. The chain links TRBV6-1 to TRBJ2-3; the D call may be TRBD1 or TRBD2 (6 bases each). This CDR3 region has 14 residues. In germline, CDR1 is MNHNS, CDR2 SASEGT. V was shortened by 6 bases and J by 2 bases, with 12 bases between the two germline ends. CDR3 DNA: TGTGCCAGCAGAGGAGGGGGAGACACAGATACGCAGTATTTT. Its protein is CASRGGGDTDTQYF.

This clone came up many times. The gene calls are TRBV28 and TRBJ1-4, with a weak D call TRBD1 (6 bases). Germline V gene lookup returns CDR1 MDHEN and CDR2 SYDVKM. V was shortened by 2 bases and J by 7 bases, with 11 bases between the two germline ends. This CDR3 is built from 14 residues. This chain's CDR3 is CASSLGTRPEKLFF. In DNA form, the CDR3 reads TGTGCCAGCAGTTTAGGGACAAGACCTGAAAAACTGTTTTTT.

A word on this clone: The CDR3 end shows no conserved phenylalanine or tryptophan, and so a read error is likely. CDR3 nucleotides: TGTGCCAGCACCAGGAATATGGGAAGCGGGAGTACATATACGCAGTATTTG. Its translation: CASTRNMGSGSTYTQYL. The J gene is TRBJ2-3, the V gene TRBV6-2 or TRBV6-3; 8 bases agree with TRBD2. The V gene's germline CDR1 is MNHEY and CDR2 SVGEGT. V trimming: 7 bases; J trimming: 7 bases; junction bases outside the gene matches: 19. The CDR3 runs 17 residues.

This clone came up a few times. One junction end does not reproduce the germline sequence, and a read error may be involved. The chain couples TRBV24-1 to TRBJ2-3, with 9 bases lining up with TRBD2. The CDR3 runs to 14 residues. Germline V gene sequence: CDR1 KGHDR, CDR2 SFDVKD. DNA for the CDR3: TGTCCCACCCATAGCGGGAGTGCCACAGATACGCAGTATTTT. This translates into CPTHSGSATDTQYF.

The chain joins TRBV18 to TRBJ2-3; TRBD2 matches 8 bases. Per the germline V gene, CDR1 is KGHSH and CDR2 is LQKENI. Trimming at V came to 1 base and at J to 9 bases, leaving 6 bases not matched to a gene. The CDR3 covers 14 residues. The CDR3 is CASSPQETSETQYF. In DNA form, the CDR3 reads TGTGCCAGCTCACCACAGGAGACTAGCGAAACGCAGTATTTT.

Ten or more counts support this clone. The V gene is TRBV4-2, the J gene TRBJ2-1; no clear D. This CDR3 contains 15 residues. Germline V gene data show CDR1 as LGHNA and CDR2 as YNFKEQ. Trimming removed 0 bases from V and 4 bases from J, with 10 bases in between. The CDR3 region is CASSQDQGSYNEQFF. CDR3 bases: TGTGCCAGCAGCCAAGATCAAGGGTCTTACAATGAGCAGTTCTTC.

This clone was detected many times. The chain has TRBV4-1 and TRBJ1-2, with a tentative D call TRBD1 (6 bases). The CDR3 contains 17 residues. The V gene lost 0 bases and the J gene lost 3 bases, with 17 bases spanning the gap. The V gene's germline CDR1 is MGHRA and CDR2 YSYEKL. The CDR3 region has the DNA TGCGCCAGCAGCCAAGATAAGGCAGGGGCGGTATACTATGGCTACACCTTC. It is translated as CASSQDKAGAVYYGYTF.

This clone has ten or more counts. Since a much larger clone is just one base distant, this may be a read error. The chain combines TRBV19 with TRBJ2-7; 8 bases are shared with TRBD1. The CDR3 is 15 amino acids. Germline V lookup: CDR1 LNHDA, CDR2 SQIVND (reference sequence). CDR3 coding DNA: TGTGCCAGTAGTCTAGAAACAGGGGGAAGAAACGAGCAGTACTTC. Its translation is CASSLETGGRNEQYF.

This clone counts as medium-sized. This chain links TRBV12-3 or TRBV12-4 with TRBJ2-5; maybe TRBD1 (5 bases). CDR3 length equals 12 residues. The germline V and J ends were trimmed by 5 bases and 2 bases, with 6 bases remaining between them. The CDR3 DNA follows: TGTGCCAGCAGTCGACAGCAAGAGACCCAGTACTTC. Residues: CASSRQQETQYF.

This clone was picked up many times. The chain couples TRBV7-2 to TRBJ2-1; possible D gene TRBD2, 5 bases. Trimming took 1 base from V and 7 from J, leaving 11 bases between them. The CDR3 spans 14 residues. Per germline, CDR1 SGHTA and CDR2 FQGNSA. The CDR3 loop is CASSLVTGNNEQFF. CDR3 DNA sequence: TGTGCCAGCAGCTTAGTTACGGGGAATAATGAGCAGTTCTTC.

For this clone: The same CDR3 arises from other DNA sequences in this sample as well. This rearrangement joins TRBV11-1 to TRBJ1-1, with a possible D match to TRBD1 (6 bases). The V and J ends lost 5 bases and 0 bases respectively, with 19 bases between them. The germline gives CDR1 SGHAT, CDR2 FQDESV (reference sequence). This CDR3 region has 17 residues. The CDR3 sequence: CASSPPRDTLMNTEAFF. In nucleotides, the CDR3 is TGTGCCAGCAGCCCACCACGGGACACACTCATGAACACTGAAGCTTTCTTT.

This clone was seen many times. The chain carries TRBV10-1 and TRBJ1-5, with D possibly TRBD1 on 5 matching bases. Germline V gene data show CDR1 as WNHNN and CDR2 as SYGVQD (reference sequence). Trimming stripped 8 bases from V and 2 bases from J, with 19 bases between. The CDR3 has 16 amino acids. CDR3 coding DNA: TGCGCCAGCGGCTCCCGTTACAGGTGTTGCAATCAGCCCCAGCATTTT. Encoded protein: CASGSRYRCCNQPQHF.

This clone was seen repeatedly, ten times or more. V usage is TRBV19 and J usage is TRBJ2-4; possibly TRBD2 for D (5 bases). The CDR3 sequence is 16 residues long. Trimming stripped 0 bases from V and 5 bases from J, with 14 bases between. Germline V gene lookup returns CDR1 LNHDA and CDR2 SQIVND (reference sequence). The CDR3 spells CASSIDLREGENIQYF. The DNA of the CDR3 is TGTGCCAGTAGTATAGATCTCCGGGAAGGAGAAAACATTCAGTACTTC.

There are many counts of this clone. Given a much more abundant clone one base away, this may be a read error. The same CDR3 also results from other DNA sequences found in this sample. This chain joins TRBV20-1 and TRBJ1-2, with 8 positions matching TRBD1. The CDR3 covers 15 residues. CDR1 and CDR2 (germline): DFQATT, SNEGSKA (reference sequence). In nucleotides, the CDR3 is TGCAGTGCTAGAGTCGAGGACAGGGTTAACTACGGCTACACCTTC. Encoded protein: CSARVEDRVNYGYTF.

This clone is labeled medium-sized (0.01 to 0.1%). The chain employs TRBV7-2 and TRBJ2-7, with D possibly called TRBD1 or TRBD2 (5 bases each). From germline, CDR1 is SGHTA and CDR2 FQGNSA. CDR3 size: 11 residues. Between the trimmed V and J ends, which lost 9 bases and 1 base, there was a span of 7 bases. The CDR3 loop reads CASGGSYEQYF. The CDR3 coding sequence is TGTGCCAGTGGGGGTTCCTACGAGCAGTACTTC.

J is TRBJ2-7 and V is TRBV5-1, with D possibly being TRBD1 (6 bases). There are 18 residues in the CDR3. Trimming took off 1 base at V and 5 bases at J, with 25 bases between the two ends. The germline V gene encodes CDR1 SGHRS and CDR2 YFSETQ. CDR3 coding DNA: TGCGCCAGCAGCTTGACGTTTCGGGGATTTTCACAGGGTGACGAGCAGTACTTC. The encoded protein is CASSLTFRGFSQGDEQYF.

Details on this clone: Sequence at one end of the junction differs from germline and may be a read error. In the same sample, other DNA sequences code for this CDR3. This sequence joins TRBV27 and TRBJ2-2; 9 positions match TRBD1. The length of the CDR3 is 13 residues. Germline CDR1 MNHEY, CDR2 SMNVEV (reference sequence). The DNA of the CDR3 is TGTGCCAGCAGTGGACAGGGGACCGGTGAGCTTTTTTTT. Amino acids: CASSGQGTGELFF.